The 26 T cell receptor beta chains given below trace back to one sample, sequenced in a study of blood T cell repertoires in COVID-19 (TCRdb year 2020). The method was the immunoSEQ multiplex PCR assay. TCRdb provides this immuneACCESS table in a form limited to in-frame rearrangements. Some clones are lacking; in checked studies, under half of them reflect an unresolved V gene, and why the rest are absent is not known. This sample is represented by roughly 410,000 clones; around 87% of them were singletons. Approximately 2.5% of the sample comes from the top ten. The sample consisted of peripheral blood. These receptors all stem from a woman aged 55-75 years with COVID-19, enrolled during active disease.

This CDR3 reads CASSQDQGQGFSYEQYF. CDR3 DNA: TGCGCCAGCAGCCAAGATCAGGGACAGGGCTTCTCCTACGAGCAGTACTTC. The rearrangement uses TRBV4-1 and TRBJ2-7; 9 bases match TRBD1. V was clipped by 0 bases and J by 0 bases; unmatched bases: 6. Germline CDR1 and CDR2: MGHRA and YSYEKL. The CDR3 runs to 17 residues.

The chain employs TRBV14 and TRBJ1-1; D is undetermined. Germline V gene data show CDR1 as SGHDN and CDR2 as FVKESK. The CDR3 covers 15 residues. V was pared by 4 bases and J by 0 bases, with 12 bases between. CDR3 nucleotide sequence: TGTGCCAGCAGCCGTGACATATTAATGAACACTGAAGCTTTCTTT. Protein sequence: CASSRDILMNTEAFF. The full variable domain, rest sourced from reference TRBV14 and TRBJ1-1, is EAGVTQFPSHSVIEKGQTVTLRCDPISGHDNLYWYRRVMGKEIKFLLHFVKESKQDESGMPNNRFLAERTGGTYSTLKVQPAELEDSGVYFCASSRDILMNTEAFFGQGTRLTVV.

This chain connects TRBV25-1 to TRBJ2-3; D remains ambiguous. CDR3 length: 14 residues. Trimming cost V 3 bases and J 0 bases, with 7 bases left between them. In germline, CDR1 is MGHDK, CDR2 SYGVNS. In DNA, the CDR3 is TGTGCCAGCAGTGACGGCAGGAGCACAGATACGCAGTATTTT. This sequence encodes CASSDGRSTDTQYF.

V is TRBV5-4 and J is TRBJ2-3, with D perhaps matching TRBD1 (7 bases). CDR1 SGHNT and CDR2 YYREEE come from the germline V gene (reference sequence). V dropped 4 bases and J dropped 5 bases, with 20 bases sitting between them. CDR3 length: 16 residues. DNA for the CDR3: TGTGCCAGCAGCCCATCCCGACAGGGAGGTGGAGATACGCAGTATTTT. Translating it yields CASSPSRQGGGDTQYF.

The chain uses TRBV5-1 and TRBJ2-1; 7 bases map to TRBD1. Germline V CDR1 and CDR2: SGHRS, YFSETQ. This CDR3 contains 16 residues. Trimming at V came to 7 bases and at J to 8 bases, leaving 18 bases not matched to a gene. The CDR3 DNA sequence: TGCGCCAGCGCCTTGGACAGGCTTCGGCACGGCGATGAGCAGTTCTTC. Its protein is CASALDRLRHGDEQFF. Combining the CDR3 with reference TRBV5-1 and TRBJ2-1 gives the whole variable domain KAGVTQTPRYLIKTRGQQVTLSCSPISGHRSVSWYQQTPGQGLQFLFEYFSETQRNKGNFPGRFSGRQFSNSRSEMNVSTLELGDSALYLCASALDRLRHGDEQFFGPGTRLTVL.

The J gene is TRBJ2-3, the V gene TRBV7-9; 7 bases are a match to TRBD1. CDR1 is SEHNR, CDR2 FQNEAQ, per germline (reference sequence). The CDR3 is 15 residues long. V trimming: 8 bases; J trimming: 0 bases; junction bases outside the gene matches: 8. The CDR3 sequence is CASRPGTVSTDTQYF. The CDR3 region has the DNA TGTGCCAGCCGACCGGGGACAGTCAGCACAGATACGCAGTATTTT.

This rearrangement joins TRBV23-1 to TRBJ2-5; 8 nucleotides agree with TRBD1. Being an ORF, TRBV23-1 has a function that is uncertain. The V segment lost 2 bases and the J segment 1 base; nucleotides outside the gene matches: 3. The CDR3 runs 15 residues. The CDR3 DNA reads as TGCGCCAGCAGTCAAAGGGACAGGCTCCAAGAGACCCAGTACTTC. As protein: CASSQRDRLQETQYF.

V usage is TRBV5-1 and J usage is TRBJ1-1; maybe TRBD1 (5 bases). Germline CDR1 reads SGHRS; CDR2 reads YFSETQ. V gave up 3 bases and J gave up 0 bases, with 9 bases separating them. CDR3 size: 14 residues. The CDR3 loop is CASSYGGMNTEAFF. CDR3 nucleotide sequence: TGCGCCAGCAGCTACGGGGGAATGAACACTGAAGCTTTCTTT.

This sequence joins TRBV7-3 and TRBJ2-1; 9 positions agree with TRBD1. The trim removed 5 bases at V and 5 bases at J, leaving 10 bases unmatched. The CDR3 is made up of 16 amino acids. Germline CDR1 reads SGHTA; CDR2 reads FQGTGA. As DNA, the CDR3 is TGTGCCAGCAGCCTACTGGGACAGGGAGGGAACAATGAGCAGTTCTTC. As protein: CASSLLGQGGNNEQFF.

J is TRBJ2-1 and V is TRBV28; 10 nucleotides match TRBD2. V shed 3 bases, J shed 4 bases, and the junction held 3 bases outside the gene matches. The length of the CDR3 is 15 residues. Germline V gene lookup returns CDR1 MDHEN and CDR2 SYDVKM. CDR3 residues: CASSFTSGVYNEQFF. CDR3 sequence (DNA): TGTGCCAGCAGTTTCACTAGCGGGGTATACAATGAGCAGTTCTTC. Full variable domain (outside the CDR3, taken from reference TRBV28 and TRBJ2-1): DVKVTQSSRYLVKRTGEKVFLECVQDMDHENMFWYRQDPGLGLRLIYFSYDVKMKEKGDIPEGYSVSREKKERFSLILESASTNQTSMYLCASSFTSGVYNEQFFGPGTRLTVL.

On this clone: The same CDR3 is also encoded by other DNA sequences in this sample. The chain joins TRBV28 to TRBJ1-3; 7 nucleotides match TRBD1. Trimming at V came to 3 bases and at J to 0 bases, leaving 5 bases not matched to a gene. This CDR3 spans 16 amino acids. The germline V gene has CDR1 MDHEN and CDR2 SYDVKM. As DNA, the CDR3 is TGTGCCAGCAGTTTCCGGGACAGATACTCTGGAAACACCATATATTTT. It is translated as CASSFRDRYSGNTIYF.

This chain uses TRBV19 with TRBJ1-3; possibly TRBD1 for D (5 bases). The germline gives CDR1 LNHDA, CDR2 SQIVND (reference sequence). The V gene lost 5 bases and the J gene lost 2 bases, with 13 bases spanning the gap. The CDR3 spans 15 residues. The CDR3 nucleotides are TGTGCCAGTAGTCCACGGGGCGGGGCTGGAAACACCATATATTTT. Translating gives CASSPRGGAGNTIYF.

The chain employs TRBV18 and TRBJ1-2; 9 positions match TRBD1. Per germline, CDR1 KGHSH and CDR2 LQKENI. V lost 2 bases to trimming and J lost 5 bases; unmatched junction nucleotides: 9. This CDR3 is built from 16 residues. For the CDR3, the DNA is TGTGCCAGCTCACCAGTTGAGGGACAGGGTACATATGGCTACACCTTC. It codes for CASSPVEGQGTYGYTF.

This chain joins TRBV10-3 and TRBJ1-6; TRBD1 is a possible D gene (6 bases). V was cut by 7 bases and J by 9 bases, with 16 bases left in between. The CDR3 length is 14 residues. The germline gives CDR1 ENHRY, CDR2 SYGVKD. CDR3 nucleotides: TGTGCCATCACCGAACAGGGTTCAGGTTCACCCCTCCACTTT. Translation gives CAITEQGSGSPLHF.

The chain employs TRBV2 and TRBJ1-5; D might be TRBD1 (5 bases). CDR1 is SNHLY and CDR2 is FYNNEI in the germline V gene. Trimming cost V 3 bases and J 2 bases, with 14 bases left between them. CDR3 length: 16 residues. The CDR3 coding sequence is TGTGCCAGCAGTGACGGGGGGATGGAAGGCAATCAGCCCCAGCATTTT. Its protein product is CASSDGGMEGNQPQHF. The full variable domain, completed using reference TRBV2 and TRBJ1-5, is EPEVTQTPSHQVTQMGQEVILRCVPISNHLYFYWYRQILGQKVEFLVSFYNNEISEKSEIFDDQFSVERPDGSNFTLKIRSTKLEDSAMYFCASSDGGMEGNQPQHFGDGTRLSIL.

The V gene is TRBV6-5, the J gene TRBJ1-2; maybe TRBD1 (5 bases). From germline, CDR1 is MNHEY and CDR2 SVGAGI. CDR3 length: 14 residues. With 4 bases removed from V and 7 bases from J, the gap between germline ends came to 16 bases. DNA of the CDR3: TGTGCCAGCAGTTCCTTAGGCCAGGGCAGTGGCTACACCTTC. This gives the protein CASSSLGQGSGYTF.

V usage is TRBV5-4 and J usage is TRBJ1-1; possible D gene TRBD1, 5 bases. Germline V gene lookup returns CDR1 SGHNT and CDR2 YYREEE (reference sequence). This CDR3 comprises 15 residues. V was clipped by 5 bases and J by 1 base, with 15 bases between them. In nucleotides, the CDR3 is TGTGCCAGCAGTGCCGGGGGAGTCGGGAACACTGAAGCTTTCTTT. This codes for CASSAGGVGNTEAFF.

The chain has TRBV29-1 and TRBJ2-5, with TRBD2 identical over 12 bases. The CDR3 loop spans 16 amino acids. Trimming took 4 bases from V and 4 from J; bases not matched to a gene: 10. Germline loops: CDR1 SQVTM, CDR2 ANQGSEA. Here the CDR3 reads CSVGYLAGGPGETQYF. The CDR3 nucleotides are TGCAGCGTTGGGTACCTAGCGGGGGGGCCTGGAGAGACCCAGTACTTC.

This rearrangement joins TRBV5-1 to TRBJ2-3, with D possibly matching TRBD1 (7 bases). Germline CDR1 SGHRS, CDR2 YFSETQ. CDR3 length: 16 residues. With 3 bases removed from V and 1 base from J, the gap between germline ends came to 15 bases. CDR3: CASSWYTGEGTDTQYF. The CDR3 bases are TGCGCCAGCAGCTGGTATACAGGGGAGGGCACAGATACGCAGTATTTT.

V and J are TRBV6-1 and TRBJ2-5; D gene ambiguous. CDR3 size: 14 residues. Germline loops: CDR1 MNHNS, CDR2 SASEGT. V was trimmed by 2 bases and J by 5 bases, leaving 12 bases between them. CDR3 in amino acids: CASSERGSFETQYF. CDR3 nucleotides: TGTGCCAGCAGTGAACGTGGCAGTTTCGAGACCCAGTACTTC.

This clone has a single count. CDR3 coding DNA: TGTGCCAGCAGTTGGGGGGGCAGTCCTAATTCACCCCTCCACTTT. Its translation: CASSWGGSPNSPLHF. This chain connects TRBV27 to TRBJ1-6; possibly TRBD1 for D (6 bases). Germline CDR1 is MNHEY and CDR2 is SMNVEV (reference sequence). The CDR3 consists of 15 residues. Deletions cut 4 bases from V and 6 bases from J, with 13 bases between.

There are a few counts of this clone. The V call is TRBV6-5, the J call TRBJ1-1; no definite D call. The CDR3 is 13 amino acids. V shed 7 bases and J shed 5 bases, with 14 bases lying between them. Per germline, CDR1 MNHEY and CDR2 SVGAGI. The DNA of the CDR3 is TGTGCCAGCAAACCGACGGGGAGGACTGAAGCTTTCTTT. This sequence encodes CASKPTGRTEAFF.

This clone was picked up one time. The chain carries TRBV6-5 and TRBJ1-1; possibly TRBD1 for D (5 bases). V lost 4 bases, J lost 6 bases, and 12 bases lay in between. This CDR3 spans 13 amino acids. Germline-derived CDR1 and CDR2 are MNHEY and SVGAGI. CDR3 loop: CASSSTGVPEAFF. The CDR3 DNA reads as TGTGCCAGCAGTTCTACAGGTGTTCCTGAAGCTTTCTTT.

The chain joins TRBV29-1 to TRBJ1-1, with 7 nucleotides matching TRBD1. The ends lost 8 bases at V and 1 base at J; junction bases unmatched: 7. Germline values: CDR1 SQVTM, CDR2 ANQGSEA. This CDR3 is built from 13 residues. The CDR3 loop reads CSFKQGPNTEAFF. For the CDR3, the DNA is TGCAGCTTCAAACAGGGGCCGAACACTGAAGCTTTCTTT.

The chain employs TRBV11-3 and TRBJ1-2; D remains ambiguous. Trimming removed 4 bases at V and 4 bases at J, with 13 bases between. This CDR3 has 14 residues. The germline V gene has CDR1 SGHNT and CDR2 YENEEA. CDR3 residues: CASSSSGNFYGYTF. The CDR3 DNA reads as TGTGCCAGCAGCTCTAGTGGTAACTTCTATGGCTACACCTTC.

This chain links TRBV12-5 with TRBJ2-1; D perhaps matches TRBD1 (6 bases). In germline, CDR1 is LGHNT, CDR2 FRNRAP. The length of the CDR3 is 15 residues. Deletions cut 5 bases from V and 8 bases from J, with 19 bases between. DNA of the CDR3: TGTGCTAGTGGTCCCCCGGGAACAGGGAAGGATGAGCAGTTCTTC. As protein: CASGPPGTGKDEQFF.